This record concerns one T cell receptor beta chain sequence. What it binds is unknown. The sample comes from a study of cytomegalovirus exposure and HLA in healthy donors. Study summary: The 120 million or so unique TCR beta sequences, from about 180 million T cells, were found by an earlier analysis. Study outcomes and limitations: For most subjects, TCR beta sequences were reported to predict HLA-A and HLA-B alleles with accuracy.

The PCR employed 60 Vbeta primers together with 13 Jbeta primers. Measured with immunoSEQ multiplex PCR; TCRdb has only the in-frame clones, and not every one. The repertoire holds about 110,000 clones, less than 85% seen once, with roughly 3.9% in the top ten. Sequencing was carried out using PBMCs. The sequence came from a man in his fifties or sixties in good health and CMV-seronegative.

The CDR3 sequence: CASSPRQGYQPQHF. For the CDR3, the DNA is TGTGCCAGCAGCCCCCGGCAGGGCTATCAGCCCCAGCATTTT. The gene calls are TRBV2 and TRBJ1-5; TRBD1 is a possible D gene (5 bases). Germline CDR1 is SNHLY and CDR2 is FYNNEI. This CDR3 has 14 residues. V was clipped by 6 bases and J by 5 bases, with 14 bases between them.